The entry that follows covers one T cell receptor (beta chain) sequence. Repertoires were generated with immunoSEQ multiplex PCR, while TCRdb's copy carries only in-frame clones and drops some. The data hold roughly 760,000 clones, with approximately 79% observed a single time. This sample is drawn from a study of shared clonotypes between healthy human individuals. This CDR3 has 19 amino acids. J lost 0 bases, V lost 0 bases, and 7 bases had no gene match. The germline V gene encodes CDR1 ENHRY and CDR2 SYGVKD. This chain uses TRBV10-3 with TRBJ2-3; 12 nucleotides line up with TRBD2. This TCR derives from a woman in her twenties or thirties in good health. Sample: memory CD4+ T cells sorted from blood. The subset denotes: CD45RA-negative fraction. The DNA of the CDR3 is TGTGCCATCAGTGAGTCGACGCGGACTAGCGGGACTAGCACAGATACGCAGTATTTT. Its translation is CAISESTRTSGTSTDTQYF.